One and the same sample provided the 22 T cell receptor beta chains below, sequenced in a study of blood T cells in healthy people across ages (dated by TCRdb to the mid-2010s). Library preparation employed 5' RACE. The sample was run on an Illumina HiSeq 2500. A second PCR of 7 to 11 cycles was performed with a sample-barcoded 5' primer and a J-beta primer mix. In-frame beta chains were kept once TCRdb had trimmed the public reads at Q25 with fastp and called clones with MiXCR. One record per CDR3 amino acid sequence lists the most common genes and DNA. Here the sample has under 2 million distinct CDR3 sequences; almost 35% occur a single time. The top ten clonotypes cover about 11% of the sample. The sequencing sample was made of blood. The source is a woman in her 30s in good health.

This clonotype came up once. This chain joins TRBV7-9 and TRBJ2-1; 11 bases are a match to TRBD2. Trimming cost V 8 bases and J 8 bases; bases outside gene matches: 17. Germline CDR1 and CDR2: SEHNR and FQNEAQ (reference sequence). The CDR3 has 17 residues. The CDR3: CASANSFSGRARYEQFF. The CDR3 coding sequence is TGTGCCAGCGCCAATTCCTTTAGCGGGAGGGCCAGGTATGAGCAGTTCTTC. The full variable domain, its missing parts supplied by reference TRBV7-9 and TRBJ2-1, is DTGVSQNPRHKITKRGQNVTFRCDPISEHNRLYWYRQTLGQGPEFLTYFQNEAQLEKSRLLSDRFSAERPKGSFSTLEIQRTEQGDSAMYLCASANSFSGRARYEQFFGPGTRLTVL.

This clonotype was seen more than once but under ten times. The chain joins TRBV9 to TRBJ2-1; 8 bases line up with TRBD2. The V segment lost 3 bases and the J segment 4 bases; nucleotides outside the gene matches: 6. CDR1 and CDR2 (germline): SGDLS, YYNGEE. The CDR3 covers 15 residues. This CDR3 reads CASSGIAGQYNEQFF. CDR3 bases: TGTGCCAGCAGCGGCATAGCGGGGCAGTACAATGAGCAGTTCTTC.

This clonotype has only a few counts. The V call is TRBV5-1, the J call TRBJ2-3; D not certain. V was trimmed by 3 bases and J by 2 bases, leaving 19 bases between them. The CDR3 contains 17 residues. Germline lookup yields CDR1 SGHRS and CDR2 YFSETQ. CDR3 region: CASSYYPTGLSTDTQYF. CDR3 in DNA: TGCGCCAGCAGCTACTACCCTACCGGGCTTTCCACAGATACGCAGTATTTT.

This clonotype has more than one count but fewer than ten. The chain recombines TRBV29-1 with TRBJ2-2; D gene uncertain. Germline assignment: CDR1 SQVTM and CDR2 ANQGSEA. With 3 bases removed from V and 4 bases from J, the gap between germline ends came to 9 bases. The CDR3 totals 13 residues. The CDR3 region has the DNA TGCAGCGTTGAGGTCCAACTCACCGGGGAGCTGTTTTTT. It specifies CSVEVQLTGELFF.

The chain has TRBV24-1 and TRBJ2-3; TRBD1 agrees at 7 bases. CDR3 length: 14 amino acids. CDR1 KGHDR and CDR2 SFDVKD come from the germline V gene. With V trimmed by 7 bases and J by 2 bases, 5 bases remained unmatched. The CDR3 region has the DNA TGTGCCACCAGGGGGACAGTCCCCACAGATACGCAGTATTTT. Its protein is CATRGTVPTDTQYF.

The J gene is TRBJ2-7, the V gene TRBV28, with D perhaps matching TRBD1 (6 bases). The CDR3 is made up of 15 amino acids. V was shortened by 8 bases and J by 5 bases, with 22 bases between the two germline ends. CDR1 is MDHEN and CDR2 is SYDVKM in the germline V gene. The CDR3 region has the DNA TGTGCCAGCGGGACACAGGGATTCGTTTCGGACGAGCAGTACTTC. Protein product: CASGTQGFVSDEQYF.

To note about this clonotype: At one of its ends the junction is not consistent with the germline gene, which may arise from a read error. This chain uses TRBV28 with TRBJ1-1; 10 positions agree with TRBD1. CDR3 length equals 15 residues. Germline V lookup: CDR1 MDHEN, CDR2 SYDVKM. CDR3 sequence: CASTRPGQGNAEAFF. The CDR3 DNA reads TGTGCCAGCACCCGACCGGGACAGGGGAACGCTGAAGCTTTCTTT. The full variable domain, with the rest looked up from reference TRBV28 and TRBJ1-1, is DVKVTQSSRYLVKRTGEKVFLECVQDMDHENMFWYRQDPGLGLRLIYFSYDVKMKEKGDIPEGYSVSREKKERFSLILESASTNQTSMYLCASTRPGQGNAEAFFGQGTRLTVV.

This clonotype was seen only a few times. The genes are TRBV19 and TRBJ2-7, with D possibly TRBD1 on 6 matching bases. The CDR3 is made up of 15 amino acids. Trimming removed 4 bases at V and 3 bases at J, with 16 bases between. Germline loops: CDR1 LNHDA, CDR2 SQIVND (reference sequence). CDR3 loop: CASSTRSDRNYEQYF. CDR3 in DNA: TGTGCCAGTAGTACCCGATCCGACAGGAACTACGAGCAGTACTTC.

V usage is TRBV3-1 and J usage is TRBJ2-7, with 7 nucleotides matching TRBD1. Unmatched junction bases numbered 10, after V lost 4 bases and J lost 4 bases. The germline V gene has CDR1 LGHDT and CDR2 YNNKEL (reference sequence). The CDR3 is 15 amino acids. CDR3 DNA: TGTGCCAGCAGCCCTGACAGGGCTTTTTCGTACGAGCAGTACTTC. Translated, it gives CASSPDRAFSYEQYF.

In this sample, this clonotype turned up a few times. The rearrangement uses TRBV20-1 and TRBJ2-1; 8 positions match TRBD2. Per the germline V gene, CDR1 is DFQATT and CDR2 is SNEGSKA (reference sequence). V lost 2 bases, J lost 2 bases, and 11 bases stayed unmatched. This CDR3 comprises 17 residues. CDR3 in amino acids: CSARTPLSGVAYNEQFF. CDR3 nucleotides: TGCAGTGCTAGAACCCCTCTTAGCGGGGTGGCCTACAATGAGCAGTTCTTC.

The chain joins TRBV15 to TRBJ1-1, with TRBD1 as a possible D gene (6 bases). Germline values: CDR1 LNHNV, CDR2 YYDKDF (reference sequence). Trimming shortened V by 3 bases and J by 5 bases, and 19 bases separated the two germline ends. CDR3 length equals 16 residues. CDR3 DNA: TGTGCCACCAGCAGCCATACCCAGGGAGGGGGGACTGAAGCTTTCTTT. As protein: CATSSHTQGGGTEAFF.

The chain carries TRBV7-9 and TRBJ1-2; D unclear. CDR3 length: 12 residues. Trimming took 1 base from V and 8 from J, leaving 8 bases between them. Germline CDR1 reads SEHNR; CDR2 reads FQNEAQ (reference sequence). Written as DNA, the CDR3 is TGTGCCAGCAGCTTAGGGGGAAAGGGCTACACCTTC. Amino acids: CASSLGGKGYTF.

This clonotype was picked up a small number of times. This chain links TRBV9 with TRBJ2-3; unclear D gene. Between the trimmed V and J ends, which lost 0 bases and 1 base, there was a span of 9 bases. The CDR3 is 15 amino acids. Germline CDR1 reads SGDLS; CDR2 reads YYNGEE. The CDR3 nucleotides read TGTGCCAGCAGCGTAGCGTACACTCGCACAGATACGCAGTATTTT. Translated: CASSVAYTRTDTQYF.

This clonotype was seen a few times. This chain joins TRBV4-1 and TRBJ2-3; no clear D. The CDR3 length is 16 residues. CDR1 is MGHRA and CDR2 is YSYEKL in the germline V gene. V was shortened by 4 bases and J by 0 bases, with 14 bases between the two germline ends. The CDR3 protein is CASSLGPFPSTDTQYF. Written as DNA, the CDR3 is TGCGCCAGCAGCCTCGGACCGTTCCCTAGCACAGATACGCAGTATTTT.

Comment on this clonotype: Sequence at one end of the junction differs from germline and may be a read error. The CDR3: CASSKLGGGHYERYF. The CDR3 coding sequence is TGTGCCAGCAGTAAACTGGGTGGCGGACACTACGAGCGGTACTTC. The V call is TRBV27, the J call TRBJ2-7; the D gene is possibly TRBD1 (5 bases). The CDR3 is made up of 15 amino acids. In germline, CDR1 is MNHEY, CDR2 SMNVEV (reference sequence).

This clonotype was detected a few times. The genes are TRBV9 and TRBJ2-5; perhaps D is TRBD1 or TRBD2 (5 bases each). Germline V gene sequence: CDR1 SGDLS, CDR2 YYNGEE. V gave up 0 bases and J gave up 4 bases, with 16 bases separating them. CDR3 length equals 16 residues. The CDR3 loop is CASSVGLRGTPETQYF. CDR3 DNA sequence: TGTGCCAGCAGCGTAGGGTTGAGAGGGACCCCAGAGACCCAGTACTTC. Drawing the rest from reference TRBV9 and TRBJ2-5, the complete variable domain is DSGVTQTPKHLITATGQRVTLRCSPRSGDLSVYWYQQSLDQGLQFLIQYYNGEERAKGNILERFSAQQFPDLHSELNLSSLELGDSALYFCASSVGLRGTPETQYFGPGTRLLVL.

This clonotype has only one observation. The J gene is TRBJ1-4, the V gene TRBV5-1; no clear D gene. V was cut by 0 bases and J by 7 bases, with 10 bases left in between. This CDR3 region has 14 residues. From germline, CDR1 is SGHRS and CDR2 YFSETQ. CDR3 residues: CASSLGGGFEKLFF. The DNA of the CDR3 is TGCGCCAGCAGCTTGGGGGGTGGATTTGAAAAACTGTTTTTT.

V gene TRBV7-9 combines with J gene TRBJ2-7; either TRBD1 or TRBD2 may supply D (5 bases each). Trimming took off 4 bases at V and 5 bases at J, with 12 bases between the two ends. From germline, CDR1 is SEHNR and CDR2 FQNEAQ (reference sequence). The CDR3 covers 13 residues. CDR3 DNA: TGTGCCAGCAGCTCCCCGTGGGGACACGAGCAGTACTTC. Its translation: CASSSPWGHEQYF.

The J gene is TRBJ1-2, the V gene TRBV20-1; 12 positions agree with TRBD1. This CDR3 has 14 residues. Germline V gene lookup returns CDR1 DFQATT and CDR2 SNEGSKA (reference sequence). V shed 5 bases and J 8 bases; nucleotides not matched to a gene: 9. The CDR3 DNA reads TGCAGTGCTGACGGGGGACAGGGGGCTAGGGGCTACACCTTC. Residues: CSADGGQGARGYTF.

As for this clonotype: A much larger clone sits a single nucleotide away, making a read error possible. The V gene is TRBV12-3 or TRBV12-4, the J gene TRBJ2-1; no clear D. The CDR3 has 15 residues. Between the trimmed V and J ends, which lost 7 bases and 6 bases, there was a span of 19 bases. CDR3 residues: CASNPDGLFCNEQFF. The CDR3 DNA sequence: TGTGCCAGCAACCCGGACGGGCTCTTCTGCAATGAGCAGTTCTTC.

The chain recombines TRBV6-1 with TRBJ1-6; D is unresolved. Trimming shortened V by 11 bases and J by 9 bases, and 17 bases separated the two germline ends. Germline V gene data show CDR1 as MNHNS and CDR2 as SASEGT. This CDR3 comprises 13 residues. The CDR3 loop reads CAGGQSGISPLHF. In DNA form, the CDR3 reads TGTGCCGGAGGGCAGTCTGGAATTTCACCCCTCCACTTT.

In this sample, this clonotype turned up a few times. The chain has TRBV6-2 or TRBV6-3 and TRBJ2-5; D perhaps matches TRBD1 (5 bases). CDR1 MNHEY and CDR2 SVGEGT come from the germline V gene. Trimming removed 2 bases from V and 11 bases from J, with 9 bases in between. The CDR3 has 11 amino acids. CDR3 region: CASSYGARQYF. The CDR3 nucleotides are TGTGCCAGCAGTTACGGGGCTAGGCAGTACTTC.